Here is one T cell receptor (beta chain) with its context. Antigen: not known. Donor samples were obtained from healthy Caucasian individuals from Russia, aged roughly 6 to 90. Total RNA, at least 5 micrograms per sample, was extracted from PBMCs. These data are taken from a study of blood T cells in healthy people across ages. Primed by a sample-barcoded 5' primer and a J-beta primer mix, a second PCR proceeded for 7 to 11 cycles. MiXCR, applied by TCRdb to the 5' RACE reads, yields one record per CDR3 protein. This table has about 1.8 million distinct CDR3 sequences, around 48% appearing once. Regarding the study as a whole: Researchers report that TCR beta diversity correlated strongly with naive T cell percentage.

There are 13 residues in the CDR3. The V gene's germline CDR1 is ENHRY and CDR2 SYGVKD. V dropped 6 bases and J dropped 2 bases, with 9 bases sitting between them. The chain carries TRBV10-3 and TRBJ2-3, with TRBD1 as a possible D gene (6 bases). The specimen was blood. The source of this sequence is a woman between 40 and 50 years old in good health. CDR3 nucleotide sequence: TGTGCCATCAGCCAGGGGATCACAGATACGCAGTATTTT. Translation gives CAISQGITDTQYF.